This entry concerns a single T cell receptor beta chain. The source of the sample is a study of blood T cell repertoires in COVID-19. Study details: Acute and convalescent COVID-19 specimens originated in the United States, Italy and Spain.

Participants reported their clinical history, and cohort assignment relied on those reports. Exposed volunteers were people who met a COVID-19 case within 2 weeks before study entry. Method: immunoSEQ multiplex PCR; TCRdb's copy keeps in-frame clones and lacks some. Here the sample spans roughly 400,000 clones, nearly 90% being singletons. Input material: PBMCs or T cells enriched from blood (not recorded which). This sequence originates from a young woman who had been exposed to COVID-19.

CDR3 nucleotide sequence: TGCGCCAGCAGCCAATCCCACAGGCCAGAGACCCAGTACTTC. Its translation: CASSQSHRPETQYF. The chain uses TRBV4-1 and TRBJ2-5; D might be TRBD1 (5 bases). Germline assignment: CDR1 MGHRA and CDR2 YSYEKL. Trimming removed 2 bases from V and 4 bases from J, with 11 bases in between. The CDR3 runs to 14 residues.